This record covers a single TCR beta chain. The antigen remains undetermined. TCRdb's table, derived via immunoSEQ multiplex PCR, lists solely in-frame clones and lacks some. The table has around 140,000 clones, roughly 89% seen once. The data belong to a study of cytomegalovirus exposure and HLA in healthy donors. General study results and limits: Reports described diagnosis of cytomegalovirus status by the classifier as highly specific and sensitive. It was confirmed in vitro that a few of the CMV-associated chains were specific for CMV antigens.

This TCR was sampled from a man aged 18-30 years in good health and CMV-seropositive. The specimen was PBMCs.

CDR3 amino acids: CSVGGQDSSYNEQFF. In DNA, the CDR3 is TGCAGCGTAGGGGGACAGGATAGCTCCTACAATGAGCAGTTCTTC. The chain joins TRBV29-1 to TRBJ2-1, with 8 bases matching TRBD1. Germline CDR1 is SQVTM and CDR2 is ANQGSEA. Trimming took 6 bases from V and 0 from J; bases not matched to a gene: 7. The CDR3 covers 15 residues.